This T cell receptor (beta chain) comes out of a study of T-cell reconstitution after alpha-beta-depleted transplantation in children. It was with unique molecular identifiers that the TCRbeta library was prepared. Using its own MiXCR run on the PCR reads, TCRdb lists one record per CDR3 protein. This sample has fewer than 400,000 distinct CDR3 sequences, with roughly 22% found just once. This CDR3 is 13 amino acids long. V dropped 4 bases and J dropped 4 bases, with 9 bases sitting between them. In germline, CDR1 is SGHRS, CDR2 YFSETQ. This clonotype was detected a few times. The sequencing used PBMCs from the stem cell graft donor, collected from the stem cell graft. This TCR derives from a human donor who donated a stem cell graft to a child with acute myeloid leukemia. The J gene is TRBJ2-1, the V gene TRBV5-1, with D possibly being TRBD1 (5 bases). Written as DNA, the CDR3 is TGCGCCAGCAGCATAGACAGTTACAATGAGCAGTTCTTC. This sequence encodes CASSIDSYNEQFF.